This is a list of T cell receptor beta chains from one sample in a study of T cells in Graves' hyperthyroidism and ophthalmopathy. TCRdb re-called the multiplex PCR reads with MiXCR, one entry per CDR3 protein. The sample yields approximately 600,000 distinct CDR3 sequences, 14% seen once. Material for sequencing was blood. The receptors originated from a young woman with Graves' ophthalmopathy. The CDR3 runs from the conserved cysteine through the conserved F or W. The D gene is left open where the match is weak. Not every row has a clone size; where given, it reads once, few, many or a size class.

v_call: TRBV20-1
clone_size: many
j_call: TRBJ2-1
cdr3_length: 15
d_call: TRBD2
cdr3_nt: TGCAGTGCTAGAGAATCGACTAGCGGGAGCCGTGAGCAGTTCTTC
cdr3_aa: CSARESTSGSREQFF

v_call: TRBV28
clone_size: many
j_call: TRBJ2-7
cdr3_length: 15
d_call: .
cdr3_nt: TGTGCCAGCAGTTTTCGTCGGGACATCTCCTACGAGCAGTACTTC
cdr3_aa: CASSFRRDISYEQYF

v_call: TRBV25-1
clone_size: few
j_call: TRBJ1-1
cdr3_length: 16
d_call: .
cdr3_nt: TGTGCCAGCAGTGAACTCATTGGACGGGGGAACACTGAAGCTTTCTTT
cdr3_aa: CASSELIGRGNTEAFF

v_call: TRBV20-1
clone_size: many
j_call: TRBJ2-1
cdr3_length: 15
d_call: TRBD2
cdr3_nt: TGCAGTGCATATGGACTAGCGCGGGGAGGGCATGAGCAGTTCTTC
cdr3_aa: CSAYGLARGGHEQFF

v_call: TRBV5-4
clone_size: few
j_call: TRBJ2-1
cdr3_length: 16
d_call: TRBD1
cdr3_nt: TGTGCCAGCAGCTTCGCAGGGGGTTCAGGCAGGAATGAGCAGTTCTTC
cdr3_aa: CASSFAGGSGRNEQFF

v_call: TRBV29-1
clone_size: .
j_call: TRBJ2-7
cdr3_length: 13
d_call: TRBD1
cdr3_nt: TGCAGCGTCAGACAGGGGGCGATTTACGAGCAGTACTTC
cdr3_aa: CSVRQGAIYEQYF

v_call: TRBV27
clone_size: .
j_call: TRBJ1-6
cdr3_length: 15
d_call: TRBD1
cdr3_nt: TGTGCCAGCAGTTTTGCAGGGGGCGCGGATTCACCCCTCCACTTT
cdr3_aa: CASSFAGGADSPLHF

v_call: TRBV5-6
clone_size: once
j_call: TRBJ2-1
cdr3_length: 13
d_call: .
cdr3_nt: TGTGCCAGCAGCTTGTGGAGCGGGAATGAGCAGTTCTTC
cdr3_aa: CASSLWSGNEQFF

v_call: TRBV28
clone_size: many
j_call: TRBJ2-5
cdr3_length: 14
d_call: .
cdr3_nt: TGTGCCAGCAGTCTCCCCGGACCGCAAGAGACCCAGTACTTC
cdr3_aa: CASSLPGPQETQYF

v_call: TRBV12-3/TRBV12-4
clone_size: many
j_call: TRBJ1-1
cdr3_length: 17
d_call: .
cdr3_nt: TGTGCCAGCACCCTCTTCCAGCTAGACAGGCGCCACACTGAAGCTTTCTTT
cdr3_aa: CASTLFQLDRRHTEAFF

v_call: TRBV11-3
clone_size: many
j_call: TRBJ2-7
cdr3_length: 14
d_call: .
cdr3_nt: TGTGCCAGCAGCCGGAGGGGGCTCTCCTACGAGCAGTACTTC
cdr3_aa: CASSRRGLSYEQYF

v_call: TRBV5-1
clone_size: .
j_call: TRBJ1-4
cdr3_length: 14
d_call: .
cdr3_nt: TGCGCCAGCAGCCTGCTGGGGGGCGGTGAAAAACTGTTTTTT
cdr3_aa: CASSLLGGGEKLFF

v_call: TRBV6-5
clone_size: many
j_call: TRBJ1-1
cdr3_length: 14
d_call: .
cdr3_nt: TGTGCCAGCAGTTACAAGGGAATGAACACTGAAGCTTTCTTT
cdr3_aa: CASSYKGMNTEAFF

v_call: TRBV7-2
clone_size: many
j_call: TRBJ2-3
cdr3_length: 12
d_call: .
cdr3_nt: TGTGCCAGCAGCCCCTACGGGGATACGCAGTATTTT
cdr3_aa: CASSPYGDTQYF

v_call: TRBV13
clone_size: many
j_call: TRBJ2-3
cdr3_length: 13
d_call: .
cdr3_nt: TGTGCCAGCAGCTACACCCGCACAGATACGCAGTATTTT
cdr3_aa: CASSYTRTDTQYF

v_call: TRBV7-3
clone_size: many
j_call: TRBJ2-5
cdr3_length: 16
d_call: .
cdr3_nt: TGTGCCAGCAGCCCCCACTCCGGAAGTCCGGGAGAGACCCAGTACTTC
cdr3_aa: CASSPHSGSPGETQYF

v_call: TRBV27
clone_size: many
j_call: TRBJ2-2
cdr3_length: 16
d_call: .
cdr3_nt: TGTGCCAGCACCATCTCCGCGGGTTACGTCACCGGGGAGCTGTTTTTT
cdr3_aa: CASTISAGYVTGELFF

v_call: TRBV30
clone_size: many
j_call: TRBJ2-3
cdr3_length: 14
d_call: TRBD1
cdr3_nt: TGTGCCTGGGACAGGGGGTTGCCCACAGATACGCAGTATTTT
cdr3_aa: CAWDRGLPTDTQYF

v_call: TRBV4-3
clone_size: few
j_call: TRBJ1-6
cdr3_length: 16
d_call: .
cdr3_nt: TGCGCCAGCAGCCAAGCTGTGTCCAGGGCCGTCTCACCCCTCCACTTT
cdr3_aa: CASSQAVSRAVSPLHF

v_call: TRBV27
clone_size: many
j_call: TRBJ2-1
cdr3_length: 19
d_call: .
cdr3_nt: TGTGCCAGCAGTTTAATCAAGTGGGCAGGTACTAGCTCCTACAATGAGCAGTTCTTC
cdr3_aa: CASSLIKWAGTSSYNEQFF

v_call: TRBV7-3
clone_size: few
j_call: TRBJ2-4
cdr3_length: 13
d_call: TRBD1
cdr3_nt: TGTGCCAGCAGCTTAACCCGGACAGGTCATCAGTACTTC
cdr3_aa: CASSLTRTGHQYF

v_call: TRBV7-9
clone_size: many
j_call: TRBJ1-1
cdr3_length: 16
d_call: .
cdr3_nt: TGTGCCAGCAGCTTAGATGGGGGACACCTGAACACTGAAGCTTTCTTT
cdr3_aa: CASSLDGGHLNTEAFF

v_call: TRBV2
clone_size: many
j_call: TRBJ2-1
cdr3_length: 15
d_call: TRBD2
cdr3_nt: TGTGCCAGCAGACGGACTAGTTTGCCCTCCAATGAGCAGTTCTTC
cdr3_aa: CASRRTSLPSNEQFF

v_call: TRBV11-3
clone_size: many
j_call: TRBJ2-5
cdr3_length: 15
d_call: .
cdr3_nt: TGTGCCAGCAGCCCCCGGGGGGCATTCCAAGAGACCCAGTACTTC
cdr3_aa: CASSPRGAFQETQYF

v_call: TRBV20-1
clone_size: many
j_call: TRBJ2-1
cdr3_length: 16
d_call: TRBD2
cdr3_nt: TGCAGTGCTACACAATCACTAGCGGGAAACTACAATGAGCAGTTCTTC
cdr3_aa: CSATQSLAGNYNEQFF

v_call: TRBV9
clone_size: few
j_call: TRBJ2-3
cdr3_length: 16
d_call: .
cdr3_nt: TGTGCCAGCAGCGTAGGCGGTAAACCGCTCACAGATACGCAGTATTTT
cdr3_aa: CASSVGGKPLTDTQYF

v_call: TRBV6-2/TRBV6-3
clone_size: many
j_call: TRBJ2-1
cdr3_length: 15
d_call: .
cdr3_nt: TGTGCCAGCAGGGTAGGGAGGCAGAACTACAATGAGCAGTTCTTC
cdr3_aa: CASRVGRQNYNEQFF

v_call: TRBV7-8
clone_size: many
j_call: TRBJ2-5
cdr3_length: 15
d_call: TRBD1
cdr3_nt: TGTGCCAGCAGCTCCTACGGGACAGCTAGGGAGACCCAGTACTTC
cdr3_aa: CASSSYGTARETQYF

v_call: TRBV3-1
clone_size: many
j_call: TRBJ2-1
cdr3_length: 14
d_call: .
cdr3_nt: TGTGCCAGCAGCCAAGGGCCGGGGGCGTATGAGCAGTTCTTC
cdr3_aa: CASSQGPGAYEQFF

v_call: TRBV3-1
clone_size: many
j_call: TRBJ1-1
cdr3_length: 16
d_call: .
cdr3_nt: TGTGCCAGCAGCCCAACTTCTGGGGCCCTGAACACTGAAGCTTTCTTT
cdr3_aa: CASSPTSGALNTEAFF

v_call: TRBV7-2
clone_size: few
j_call: TRBJ2-2
cdr3_length: 13
d_call: .
cdr3_nt: TGTGCCAGCAGCCGCCCCTTCACCGGGGAGCTGTTTTTT
cdr3_aa: CASSRPFTGELFF

v_call: TRBV12-3/TRBV12-4
clone_size: many
j_call: TRBJ1-4
cdr3_length: 14
d_call: TRBD1
cdr3_nt: TGTGCCAGCAGTTTAGCGGGACAGGGTGACAAACTGTTTTTT
cdr3_aa: CASSLAGQGDKLFF

v_call: TRBV6-1
clone_size: few
j_call: TRBJ1-1
cdr3_length: 13
d_call: .
cdr3_nt: TGTGCCAGCAGTGCCCACGGGAACACTGAAGCTTTCTTT
cdr3_aa: CASSAHGNTEAFF

v_call: TRBV11-1
clone_size: many
j_call: TRBJ2-5
cdr3_length: 15
d_call: .
cdr3_nt: TGTGCCAGCAGCCCACTTGAGGGAGCTGGAGAGACCCAGTACTTC
cdr3_aa: CASSPLEGAGETQYF

v_call: TRBV4-1
clone_size: .
j_call: TRBJ2-7
cdr3_length: 13
d_call: .
cdr3_nt: TGCGCCAGCAGCCAGATTCAAGGATACGAGCAGTACTTC
cdr3_aa: CASSQIQGYEQYF

v_call: TRBV4-1
clone_size: .
j_call: TRBJ2-4
cdr3_length: 15
d_call: .
cdr3_nt: TGCGCCAGCCGGAGGACTCCCTGGGCCAAAAACATTCAGTACTTC
cdr3_aa: CASRRTPWAKNIQYF

v_call: TRBV5-6
clone_size: many
j_call: TRBJ2-1
cdr3_length: 14
d_call: .
cdr3_nt: TGCGCCAGCAGCTTGGAGGGTCCCTACAATGAGCAGTTCTTC
cdr3_aa: CASSLEGPYNEQFF

v_call: TRBV2
clone_size: many
j_call: TRBJ1-1
cdr3_length: 12
d_call: .
cdr3_nt: TGTGCCAGCCCCGCAGGATACACTGAAGCTTTCTTT
cdr3_aa: CASPAGYTEAFF

v_call: TRBV2
clone_size: .
j_call: TRBJ2-2
cdr3_length: 17
d_call: TRBD2
cdr3_nt: TGTGCCAGCAGTATAGAGGGAGGGAGGCGGAACACCGGGGAGCTGTTTTTT
cdr3_aa: CASSIEGGRRNTGELFF

v_call: TRBV10-2
clone_size: .
j_call: TRBJ2-5
cdr3_length: 13
d_call: .
cdr3_nt: TGCGCCAGCGGACAACAGGACCAAGAGACCCAGTACTTC
cdr3_aa: CASGQQDQETQYF

v_call: TRBV6-6
clone_size: many
j_call: TRBJ1-2
cdr3_length: 13
d_call: .
cdr3_nt: TGTGCCAGCAGTTACGGAAAAGGCGATGGCTACACCTTC
cdr3_aa: CASSYGKGDGYTF

v_call: TRBV6-2/TRBV6-3
clone_size: many
j_call: TRBJ2-1
cdr3_length: 13
d_call: .
cdr3_nt: TGTGCCAGCAGTTACTCGAGCACCAATGAGCAGTTCTTC
cdr3_aa: CASSYSSTNEQFF

v_call: TRBV18
clone_size: once
j_call: TRBJ2-6
cdr3_length: 17
d_call: .
cdr3_nt: TGTGCCAGCTCACCGAGGGAAGGCTCCTCTGGGGCCAACGTCCTGACTTTC
cdr3_aa: CASSPREGSSGANVLTF

v_call: TRBV5-4
clone_size: few
j_call: TRBJ2-7
cdr3_length: 13
d_call: TRBD2
cdr3_nt: TGTGCCAGCAGCTTAGGACTAGGAGGCGAGCAGTACTTC
cdr3_aa: CASSLGLGGEQYF

v_call: TRBV19
clone_size: many
j_call: TRBJ1-1
cdr3_length: 14
d_call: .
cdr3_nt: TGTGCCAGTAGTATTCAGGGAGGGGGAACTGAAGCTTTCTTT
cdr3_aa: CASSIQGGGTEAFF

v_call: TRBV28
clone_size: many
j_call: TRBJ1-1
cdr3_length: 13
d_call: .
cdr3_nt: TGTGCCGGCCAGAGGGGCCTACGGACTGAAGCTTTCTTT
cdr3_aa: CAGQRGLRTEAFF

v_call: TRBV7-6
clone_size: many
j_call: TRBJ1-1
cdr3_length: 14
d_call: .
cdr3_nt: TGTGCCAGCAGCTTAAAGAGAATGAACACTGAAGCTTTCTTT
cdr3_aa: CASSLKRMNTEAFF

v_call: TRBV12-3/TRBV12-4
clone_size: many
j_call: TRBJ2-7
cdr3_length: 22
d_call: TRBD2
cdr3_nt: TGTGCCAGCAGTTTAGATGCATACTATTCGCTAGCGGGAGGGCCAGACGAGGGAGAGCAGTACTTC
cdr3_aa: CASSLDAYYSLAGGPDEGEQYF

v_call: TRBV29-1
clone_size: few
j_call: TRBJ1-2
cdr3_length: 14
d_call: .
cdr3_nt: TGCAGCGTTGGATTCCCCCCCGACAACAGGGGCTACACCTTC
cdr3_aa: CSVGFPPDNRGYTF

v_call: TRBV7-2
clone_size: many
j_call: TRBJ2-2
cdr3_length: 15
d_call: .
cdr3_nt: TGTGCCAGCAGCTTCGTCTCGGTAGAAGCCGGGGAGCTGTTTTTT
cdr3_aa: CASSFVSVEAGELFF

v_call: TRBV7-9
clone_size: many
j_call: TRBJ2-3
cdr3_length: 15
d_call: TRBD2
cdr3_nt: TGTGCCAGCAGCCGATCTAGCGGGAGTACAGATACGCAGTATTTT
cdr3_aa: CASSRSSGSTDTQYF